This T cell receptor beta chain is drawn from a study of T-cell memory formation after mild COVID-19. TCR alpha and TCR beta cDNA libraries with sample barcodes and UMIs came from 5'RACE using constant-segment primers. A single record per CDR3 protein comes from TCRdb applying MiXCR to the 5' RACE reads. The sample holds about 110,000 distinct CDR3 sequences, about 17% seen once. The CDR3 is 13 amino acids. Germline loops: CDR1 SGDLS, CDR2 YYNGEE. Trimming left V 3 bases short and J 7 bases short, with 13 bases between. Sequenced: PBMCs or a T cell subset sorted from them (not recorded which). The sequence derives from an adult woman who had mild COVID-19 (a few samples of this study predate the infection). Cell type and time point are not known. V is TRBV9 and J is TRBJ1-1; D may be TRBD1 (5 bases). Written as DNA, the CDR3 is TGTGCCAGCAGCGCTACCGACAGAGGTGAAGCTTTCTTT. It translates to CASSATDRGEAFF.